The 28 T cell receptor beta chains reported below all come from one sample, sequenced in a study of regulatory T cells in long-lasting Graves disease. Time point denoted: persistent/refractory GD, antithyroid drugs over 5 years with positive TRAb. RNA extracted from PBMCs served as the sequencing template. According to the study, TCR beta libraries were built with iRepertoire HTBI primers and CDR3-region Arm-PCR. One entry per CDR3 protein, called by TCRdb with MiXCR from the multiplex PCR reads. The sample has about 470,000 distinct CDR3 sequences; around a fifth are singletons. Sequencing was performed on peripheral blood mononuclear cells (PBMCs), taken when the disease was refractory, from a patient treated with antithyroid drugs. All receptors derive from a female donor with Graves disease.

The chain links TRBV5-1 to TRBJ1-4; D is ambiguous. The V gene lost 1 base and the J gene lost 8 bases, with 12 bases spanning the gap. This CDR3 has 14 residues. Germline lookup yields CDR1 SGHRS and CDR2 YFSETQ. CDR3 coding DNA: TGCGCCAGCAGCTTGAGAGCACCGGAAGAAAAACTGTTTTTT. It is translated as CASSLRAPEEKLFF.

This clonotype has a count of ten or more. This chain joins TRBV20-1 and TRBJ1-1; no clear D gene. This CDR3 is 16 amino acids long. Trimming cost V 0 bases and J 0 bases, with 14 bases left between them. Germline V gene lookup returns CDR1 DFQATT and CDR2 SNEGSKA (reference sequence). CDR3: CSAREGFGNMNTEAFF. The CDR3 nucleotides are TGCAGTGCTAGAGAGGGGTTTGGAAATATGAACACTGAAGCTTTCTTT.

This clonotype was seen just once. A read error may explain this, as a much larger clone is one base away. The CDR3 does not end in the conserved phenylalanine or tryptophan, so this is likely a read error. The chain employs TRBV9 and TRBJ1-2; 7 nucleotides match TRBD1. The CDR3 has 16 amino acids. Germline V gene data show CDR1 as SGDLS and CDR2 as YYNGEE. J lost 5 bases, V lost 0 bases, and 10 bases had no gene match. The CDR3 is CASSVAGTVLGYGYTL. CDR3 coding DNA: TGTGCCAGCAGCGTAGCTGGGACAGTGTTGGGGTATGGCTACACCCTC.

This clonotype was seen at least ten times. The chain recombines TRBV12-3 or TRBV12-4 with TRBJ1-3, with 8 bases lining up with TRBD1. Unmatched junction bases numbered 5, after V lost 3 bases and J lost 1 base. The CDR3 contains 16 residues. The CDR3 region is CASSLGQEFSGNTIYF. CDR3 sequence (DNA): TGTGCCAGCAGTTTGGGACAGGAGTTTTCTGGAAACACCATATATTTT.

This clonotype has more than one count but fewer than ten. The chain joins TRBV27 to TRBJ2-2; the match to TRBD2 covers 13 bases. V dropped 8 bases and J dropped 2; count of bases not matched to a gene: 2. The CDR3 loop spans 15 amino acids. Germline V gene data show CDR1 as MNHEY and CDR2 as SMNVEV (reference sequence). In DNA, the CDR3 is TGTGCCAGCCGGACTAGCGGGAGAAACACCGGGGAGCTGTTTTTT. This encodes CASRTSGRNTGELFF.

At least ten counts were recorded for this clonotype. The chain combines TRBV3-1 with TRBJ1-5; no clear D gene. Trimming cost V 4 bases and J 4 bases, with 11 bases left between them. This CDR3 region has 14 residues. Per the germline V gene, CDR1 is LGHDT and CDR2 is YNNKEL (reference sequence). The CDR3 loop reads CASSRSSENQPQHF. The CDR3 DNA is TGTGCCAGCAGCCGTTCTTCGGAAAATCAGCCCCAGCATTTT.

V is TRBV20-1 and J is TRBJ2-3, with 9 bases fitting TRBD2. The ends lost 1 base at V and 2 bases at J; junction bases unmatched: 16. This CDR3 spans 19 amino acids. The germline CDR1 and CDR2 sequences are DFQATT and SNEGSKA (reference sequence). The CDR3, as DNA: TGCAGTGCTAGAGTCATTAGCGGGAGACCCGATCTCTCCACAGATACGCAGTATTTT. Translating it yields CSARVISGRPDLSTDTQYF.

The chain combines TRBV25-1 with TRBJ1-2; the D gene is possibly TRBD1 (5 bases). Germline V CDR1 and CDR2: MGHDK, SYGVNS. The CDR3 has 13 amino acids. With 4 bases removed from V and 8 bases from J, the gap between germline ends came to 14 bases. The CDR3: CASSGSGSRGYTF. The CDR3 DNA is TGTGCCAGCAGTGGGTCAGGGTCGAGGGGCTACACCTTC.

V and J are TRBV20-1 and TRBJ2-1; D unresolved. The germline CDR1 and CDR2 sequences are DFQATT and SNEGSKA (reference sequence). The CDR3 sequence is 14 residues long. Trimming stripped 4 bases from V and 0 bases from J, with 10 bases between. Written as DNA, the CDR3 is TGCAGTGCTACCGACACTGCCTCCTACAATGAGCAGTTCTTC. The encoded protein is CSATDTASYNEQFF.

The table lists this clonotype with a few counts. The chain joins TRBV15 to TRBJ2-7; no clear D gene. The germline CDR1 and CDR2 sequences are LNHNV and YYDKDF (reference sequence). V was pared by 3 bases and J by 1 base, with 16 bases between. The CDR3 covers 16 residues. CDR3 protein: CATSSRLELGSYEQYF. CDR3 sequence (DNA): TGTGCCACCAGCAGTCGTTTGGAGTTGGGTTCCTACGAGCAGTACTTC.

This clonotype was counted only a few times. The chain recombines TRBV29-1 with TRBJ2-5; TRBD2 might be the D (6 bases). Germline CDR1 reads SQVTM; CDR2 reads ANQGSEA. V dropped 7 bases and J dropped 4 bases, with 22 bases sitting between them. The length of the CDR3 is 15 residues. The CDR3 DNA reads TGCAGCGCTTGGGGGTTGGGGGGTTTAGGAGAGACCCAGTACTTC. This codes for CSAWGLGGLGETQYF.

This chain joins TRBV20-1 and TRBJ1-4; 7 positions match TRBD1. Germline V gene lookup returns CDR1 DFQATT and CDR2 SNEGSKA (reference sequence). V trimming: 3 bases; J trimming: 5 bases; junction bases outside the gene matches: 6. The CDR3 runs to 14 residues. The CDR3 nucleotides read TGCAGTGCTAGTGGGGGACAGATAAATGAAAAACTGTTTTTT. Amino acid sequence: CSASGGQINEKLFF.

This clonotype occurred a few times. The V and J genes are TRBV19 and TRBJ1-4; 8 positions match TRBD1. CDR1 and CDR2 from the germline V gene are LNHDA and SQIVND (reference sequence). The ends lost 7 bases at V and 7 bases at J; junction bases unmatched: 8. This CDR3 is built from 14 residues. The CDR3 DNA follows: TGTGCCAGTACCGTACAGGGGGGGAGTGAAAAACTGTTTTTT. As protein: CASTVQGGSEKLFF.

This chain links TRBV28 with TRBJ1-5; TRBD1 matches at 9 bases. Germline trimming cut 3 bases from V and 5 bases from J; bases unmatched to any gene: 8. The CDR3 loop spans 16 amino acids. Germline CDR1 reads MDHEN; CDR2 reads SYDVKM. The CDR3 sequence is CASSLWDRVGDQPQHF. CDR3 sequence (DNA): TGTGCCAGCAGTTTGTGGGACAGGGTGGGGGATCAGCCCCAGCATTTT.

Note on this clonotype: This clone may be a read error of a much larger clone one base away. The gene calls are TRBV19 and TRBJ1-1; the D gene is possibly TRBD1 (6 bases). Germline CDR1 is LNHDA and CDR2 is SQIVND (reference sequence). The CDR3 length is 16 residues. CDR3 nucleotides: TGTGCCAATAGTAATACCGCAGGGGCGGTGAACACTGAAGCTTTCTTT. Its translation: CANSNTAGAVNTEAFF.

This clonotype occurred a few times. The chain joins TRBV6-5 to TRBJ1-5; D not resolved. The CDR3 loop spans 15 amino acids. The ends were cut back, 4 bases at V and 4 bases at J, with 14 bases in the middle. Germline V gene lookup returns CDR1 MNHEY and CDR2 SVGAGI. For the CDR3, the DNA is TGTGCCAGCAGTTCCGGCCGTAGCCGGAATCAGCCCCAGCATTTT. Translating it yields CASSSGRSRNQPQHF.

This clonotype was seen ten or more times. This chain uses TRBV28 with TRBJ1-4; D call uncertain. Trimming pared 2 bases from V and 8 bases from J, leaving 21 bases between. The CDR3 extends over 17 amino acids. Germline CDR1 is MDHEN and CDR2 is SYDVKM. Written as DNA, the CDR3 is TGTGCCAGCAGTTTAATCAGTGCTGGAGGAGCGTTAGAAAAACTGTTTTTT. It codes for CASSLISAGGALEKLFF.

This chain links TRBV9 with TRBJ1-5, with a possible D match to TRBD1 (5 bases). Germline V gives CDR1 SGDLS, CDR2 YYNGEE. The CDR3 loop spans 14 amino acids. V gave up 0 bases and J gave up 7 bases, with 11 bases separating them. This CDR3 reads CASSVAGDEQPQHF. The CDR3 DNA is TGTGCCAGCAGCGTAGCTGGGGACGAGCAGCCCCAGCATTTT.

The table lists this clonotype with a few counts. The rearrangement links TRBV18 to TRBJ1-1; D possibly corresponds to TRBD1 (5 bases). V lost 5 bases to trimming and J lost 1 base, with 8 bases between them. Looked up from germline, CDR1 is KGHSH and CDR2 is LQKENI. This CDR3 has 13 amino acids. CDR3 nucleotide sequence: TGTGCCAGCTCAAAAGACAGGAACACTGAAGCTTTCTTT. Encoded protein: CASSKDRNTEAFF.

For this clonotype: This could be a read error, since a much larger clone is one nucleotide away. The CDR3 here is CAGRPGGEFQETQYF. Here the CDR3 DNA reads TGTGCCGGCAGACCCGGCGGAGAATTCCAAGAGACCCAGTACTTC. This chain uses TRBV12-3 or TRBV12-4 with TRBJ2-5; D remains ambiguous. This CDR3 comprises 15 residues.

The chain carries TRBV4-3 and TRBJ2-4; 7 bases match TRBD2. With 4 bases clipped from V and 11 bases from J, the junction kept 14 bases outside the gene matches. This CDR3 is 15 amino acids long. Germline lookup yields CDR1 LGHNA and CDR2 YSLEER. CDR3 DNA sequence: TGCGCCAGCAGCCCCTCAATTGGCGGGAGTAGGGTTCAGTACTTC. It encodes CASSPSIGGSRVQYF.

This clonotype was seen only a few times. This CDR3 reads CASSIIPGQGSYEQYF. The CDR3 DNA follows: TGCGCCAGCAGCATAATACCGGGACAGGGCTCCTACGAGCAGTACTTC. The chain links TRBV5-1 to TRBJ2-7, with TRBD1 matching 9 bases. The germline gives CDR1 SGHRS, CDR2 YFSETQ. With 4 bases clipped from V and 0 bases from J, the junction kept 8 bases outside the gene matches. The CDR3 extends over 16 amino acids.

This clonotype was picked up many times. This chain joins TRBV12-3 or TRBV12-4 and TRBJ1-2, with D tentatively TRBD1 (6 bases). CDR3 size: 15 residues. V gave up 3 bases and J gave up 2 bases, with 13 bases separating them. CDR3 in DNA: TGTGCCAGCAGTTTGCTAGGACAGAGAAACTATGGCTACACCTTC. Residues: CASSLLGQRNYGYTF.

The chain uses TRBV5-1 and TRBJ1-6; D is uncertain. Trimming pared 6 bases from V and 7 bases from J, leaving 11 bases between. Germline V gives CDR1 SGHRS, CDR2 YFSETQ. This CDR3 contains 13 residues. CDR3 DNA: TGCGCCAGCACCGGGAATCCAAATTCACCCCTCCACTTT. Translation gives CASTGNPNSPLHF.

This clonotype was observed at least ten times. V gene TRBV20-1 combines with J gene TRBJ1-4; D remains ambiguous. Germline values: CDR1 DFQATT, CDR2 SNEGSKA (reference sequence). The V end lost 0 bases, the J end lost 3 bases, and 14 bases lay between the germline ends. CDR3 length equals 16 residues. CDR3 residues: CSARDLYKTANEKLFF. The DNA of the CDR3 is TGCAGTGCTAGAGATCTTTATAAAACCGCTAATGAAAAACTGTTTTTT.

CDR3 sequence: CASGLVLGSGRNQETQYF. The CDR3 DNA reads as TGTGCTAGTGGTTTGGTACTCGGTAGCGGGAGGAATCAAGAGACCCAGTACTTC. J is TRBJ2-5 and V is TRBV12-5, with 10 bases identical to TRBD2. The CDR3 extends over 18 amino acids. Germline V lookup: CDR1 LGHNT, CDR2 FRNRAP. Trimming took 0 bases from V and 2 from J; bases not matched to a gene: 9.

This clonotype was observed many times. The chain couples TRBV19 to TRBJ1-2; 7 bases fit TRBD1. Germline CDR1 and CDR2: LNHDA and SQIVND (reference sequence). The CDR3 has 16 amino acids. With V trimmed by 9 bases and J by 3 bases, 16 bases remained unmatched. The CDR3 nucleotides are TGTGCCAGCCGAGCAAGTTCCGGGACAGAGGACTATGGCTACACCTTC. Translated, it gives CASRASSGTEDYGYTF.

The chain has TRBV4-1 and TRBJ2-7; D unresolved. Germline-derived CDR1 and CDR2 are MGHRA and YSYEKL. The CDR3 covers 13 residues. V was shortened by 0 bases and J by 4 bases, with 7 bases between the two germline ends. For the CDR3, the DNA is TGCGCCAGCAGCCAAGAGGCCAGATACGAGCAGTACTTC. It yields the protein CASSQEARYEQYF.